Shown below are 7 T cell receptor beta chains from a single sample sequenced in a study of blood T cell repertoires in COVID-19. The assay was immunoSEQ multiplex PCR, and TCRdb's table has in-frame clones only and misses some. The sample lists approximately 150,000 clones; roughly 84% were seen once. The specimen sequenced was peripheral blood. Receptor source: a woman in her 50s with COVID-19, enrolled during active disease.

The chain joins TRBV4-1 to TRBJ2-3; D might be TRBD2 (6 bases). Germline V lookup: CDR1 MGHRA, CDR2 YSYEKL. With 0 bases removed from V and 6 bases from J, the gap between germline ends came to 16 bases. This CDR3 region has 16 residues. The CDR3 loop reads CASSQDPFGGRDTQYF. In DNA form, the CDR3 reads TGCGCCAGCAGCCAAGATCCTTTCGGGGGACGTGATACGCAGTATTTT.

The rearrangement joins TRBV7-9 to TRBJ1-6; D is perhaps TRBD1 (6 bases). Trimming took 3 bases from V and 5 from J, leaving 23 bases between them. This CDR3 comprises 19 residues. Germline assignment: CDR1 SEHNR and CDR2 FQNEAQ (reference sequence). In DNA, the CDR3 is TGTGCCAGCAGCTTCGTCCCGGGACATTTACCGGGGCATAATTCACCCCTCCACTTT. Residues: CASSFVPGHLPGHNSPLHF.

This clone came up once. The chain uses TRBV7-9 and TRBJ1-1; TRBD1 aligns across 7 bases. This CDR3 has 12 residues. V lost 5 bases to trimming and J lost 5 bases; unmatched junction nucleotides: 2. Looked up from germline, CDR1 is SEHNR and CDR2 is FQNEAQ (reference sequence). The CDR3 coding sequence is TGTGCCAGCAGCGCACAGGGGACTGAAGCTTTCTTT. Translated: CASSAQGTEAFF.

The CDR3 DNA reads TGCGCCAGCAGCCCCGGTTCTAGCGGGGGGGCAGCAGATACGCAGTATTTT. Translation: CASSPGSSGGAADTQYF. The chain employs TRBV5-1 and TRBJ2-3, with 12 bases that match TRBD2. The CDR3 length is 17 residues. Germline CDR1 and CDR2: SGHRS and YFSETQ. V lost 4 bases, J lost 4 bases, and 10 bases stayed unmatched.

The chain recombines TRBV6-5 with TRBJ1-5, with a possible D match to TRBD1 (5 bases). Trimming left V 4 bases short and J 5 bases short, with 9 bases between. The CDR3 is made up of 13 amino acids. From germline, CDR1 is MNHEY and CDR2 SVGAGI. Written as DNA, the CDR3 is TGTGCCAGCAGTTTACGGGGGGATCAGCCCCAGCATTTT. It translates to CASSLRGDQPQHF.

The chain recombines TRBV29-1 with TRBJ2-7, with 15 positions matching TRBD2. Looked up from germline, CDR1 is SQVTM and CDR2 is ANQGSEA. The V and J ends lost 7 bases and 6 bases, in that order; junction bases with no gene match: 7. The CDR3 loop spans 14 amino acids. The CDR3 sequence: CSARGLAGGLEQYF. The CDR3 bases are TGCAGCGCCCGAGGACTAGCGGGGGGGCTCGAGCAGTACTTC.

The chain carries TRBV7-9 and TRBJ1-5, with D unclear. CDR1 and CDR2 from the germline V gene are SEHNR and FQNEAQ (reference sequence). The ends were cut back, 1 base at V and 0 bases at J, with 7 bases in the middle. CDR3 length: 15 residues. CDR3: CASSLGAYSNQPQHF. The DNA of the CDR3 is TGTGCCAGCAGCTTAGGGGCATATAGCAATCAGCCCCAGCATTTT. Complete variable domain (other parts from reference TRBV7-9 and TRBJ1-5): DTGVSQNPRHKITKRGQNVTFRCDPISEHNRLYWYRQTLGQGPEFLTYFQNEAQLEKSRLLSDRFSAERPKGSFSTLEIQRTEQGDSAMYLCASSLGAYSNQPQHFGDGTRLSIL.